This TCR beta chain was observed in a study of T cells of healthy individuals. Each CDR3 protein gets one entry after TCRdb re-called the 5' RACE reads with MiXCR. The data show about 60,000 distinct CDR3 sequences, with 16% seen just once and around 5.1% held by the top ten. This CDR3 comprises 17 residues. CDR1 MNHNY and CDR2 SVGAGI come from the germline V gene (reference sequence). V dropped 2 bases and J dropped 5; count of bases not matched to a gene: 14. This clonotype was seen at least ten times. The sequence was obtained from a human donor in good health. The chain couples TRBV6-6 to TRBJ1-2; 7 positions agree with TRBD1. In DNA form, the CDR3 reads TGTGCCAGCAGTTACGCCCGTACAGGGGCCAAGGAGTATGGCTACACCTTC. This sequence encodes CASSYARTGAKEYGYTF.